The 8 T cell receptor beta chains below all came from one sample that was sequenced in a study of T cell repertoires in cytomegalovirus infection. TCRdb called the reads again in MiXCR, with one record for every CDR3 protein. The profile covers approximately 34,000 distinct CDR3 sequences, with approximately 52% appearing a single time and around nine tenths taken by the ten largest. Antigens of these TCRs are unknown. Sequenced material: CD8+ T cells from cultured PBMCs, taken from culture after CMV antigen stimulation. The receptors shown here come from a human donor in good health (CMV status not recorded). Some clones in this sample may be carry-over from other donors' samples.

This clonotype was found once. V is TRBV28 and J is TRBJ2-1; possible D gene TRBD2, 6 bases. The ends were cut back, 5 bases at V and 0 bases at J, with 14 bases in the middle. Germline V gene data show CDR1 as MDHEN and CDR2 as SYDVKM. The CDR3 has 16 residues. CDR3 sequence (DNA): TGTGCCAGCAGTCCATCTAGCGAGAGCTCCTACAATGAGCAGTTCTTC. It yields the protein CASSPSSESSYNEQFF.

The chain uses TRBV20-1 and TRBJ2-7; D unresolved. This CDR3 region has 16 residues. V lost 0 bases, J lost 6 bases, and 21 bases lay in between. The germline CDR1 and CDR2 sequences are DFQATT and SNEGSKA (reference sequence). The CDR3: CSARDLRRQAGFEQYF. DNA for the CDR3: TGCAGTGCTAGAGATCTCCGACGGCAGGCAGGTTTCGAGCAGTACTTC.

The J gene is TRBJ2-1, the V gene TRBV27, with 13 bases matching TRBD2. This CDR3 has 16 residues. The V and J ends lost 6 bases and 4 bases, in that order; junction bases with no gene match: 6. Looked up from germline, CDR1 is MNHEY and CDR2 is SMNVEV (reference sequence). CDR3: CASRPGLAGSYNEQFF. The CDR3 coding sequence is TGTGCCAGCAGACCGGGACTAGCGGGGTCTTACAATGAGCAGTTCTTC.

This chain uses TRBV10-3 with TRBJ2-1; D possibly uses TRBD1 or TRBD2 (5 bases each). The CDR3 covers 15 residues. V lost 4 bases and J 7 bases, leaving 17 bases between the germline ends. CDR1 is ENHRY and CDR2 is SYGVKD in the germline V gene. This CDR3 reads CAISVRDPTGNEQFF. In DNA, the CDR3 is TGTGCCATCAGTGTCCGGGACCCAACTGGGAATGAGCAGTTCTTC.

This chain joins TRBV7-9 and TRBJ2-1; 10 nucleotides match TRBD2. Germline V gene sequence: CDR1 SEHNR, CDR2 FQNEAQ (reference sequence). V shed 4 bases, J shed 4 bases, and the junction held 7 bases outside the gene matches. CDR3 length: 16 amino acids. CDR3 nucleotide sequence: TGTGCCAGCAGCTCGTCTAGCGGGAGTGAGTACAATGAGCAGTTCTTC. It is translated as CASSSSSGSEYNEQFF.

The chain uses TRBV9 and TRBJ2-7; 7 bases match TRBD2. This CDR3 has 15 amino acids. The germline CDR1 and CDR2 sequences are SGDLS and YYNGEE. Losses at the gene ends were 5 bases for V and 9 bases for J; bases not matched to a gene: 17. CDR3 sequence reads: CASRGPSAGRRWQYF. CDR3 DNA: TGTGCCAGCAGGGGGCCGTCAGCGGGAAGAAGATGGCAGTACTTC.

The gene calls are TRBV3-1 and TRBJ1-4; TRBD1 agrees at 7 bases. This CDR3 region has 17 residues. Trimming removed 0 bases from V and 4 bases from J; junction bases left unmatched: 8. Germline CDR1 is LGHDT and CDR2 is YNNKEL (reference sequence). CDR3 region: CASSQERTGRRNEKLFF. CDR3 nucleotides: TGTGCCAGCAGCCAAGAGAGGACAGGAAGGCGTAATGAAAAACTGTTTTTT.

The rearrangement links TRBV27 to TRBJ2-7; 7 nucleotides agree with TRBD1. Germline lookup yields CDR1 MNHEY and CDR2 SMNVEV (reference sequence). The CDR3 spans 13 residues. After removal of 5 bases from V and 3 bases from J, the junction contained 4 bases not matched to a gene. CDR3: CASSRDSHYEQYF. The CDR3 DNA reads as TGTGCCAGCAGTAGGGACAGTCACTACGAGCAGTACTTC.